This entry describes one T cell receptor (beta chain). Its antigen has not been determined. It has no much larger one-base neighbor in the sample; base qualities were not kept. The sample originates from a study of blood T cell repertoires in COVID-19 (dated by TCRdb to 2020 to 2022). Context from the whole study: The collaborator samples originated in the United States, Italy and Spain and spanned the acute and convalescent phases of COVID-19. The repertoires were released in a freely available public database meant as a resource for research on the immune response to SARS-CoV-2. HLA class I and class II types, where available, came from metadata supplied by the sample provider rather than from assay-based typing. Deeply sampled blood TCRbeta repertoires from subjects exposed to, actively infected with, or recovered from COVID-19 were included in the dataset. The samples were drawn from two sources: the first 160 participants of the ongoing ImmuneRACE study, and 1,200 or so subjects contributed by 6 global collaborators. Nearly every sample came with metadata listing a de-identified subject ID, COVID-19 status, age in years and sex. The prospective study material was composed of cDNA or gDNA derived from T cells, B-cell-depleted T cells, or PBMCs. What the work shows at the level of the full study, not this receptor alone: The amount of clinical and demographic metadata varied by source and participant and was provided uncurated.

The collaborating institutions used their own protocols to collect whole blood in K2EDTA tubes. Collaborator samples were shipped for TCRbeta analysis as frozen whole blood, isolated PBMCs, or DNA extracted from either sample type. The immunoSEQ Assay, a bias-controlled multiplex PCR, was used to amplify TCRbeta CDR3 regions from genomic DNA. The study's processing was this. Within the assay, amplification of reference gene primers was used to estimate how many nucleated cells each sample contained. Sequence reads were collapsed and filtered to measure the absolute abundance of every unique TCRbeta CDR3 rearrangement. Productive Simpson clonality was computed per sample as the square root of Simpson's diversity index over productive rearrangements. The immuneACCESS repertoire file appears here via TCRdb, limited to in-frame rearrangements. These files lack a portion of the clones; in checked studies, under half of the deficit traces to unresolved V genes, and the cause of the others is not known. That table supplies the V and J calls and clone size; D and trimming were determined from the DNA. This sample is represented by about 150,000 clones; more than 75% of them were singletons. Around 6.1% of the sample is held by the ten biggest clonotypes.

Taken from the germline V gene (reference sequence), the CDR1 and CDR2 loops are SEHNR and FQNEAQ. From cysteine to phenylalanine, the CDR3 is 12 amino acids long. Just CDR3 DNA is preserved here, 36 bases in frame from base 1. The germline ends are 7 bases apart after V is trimmed by 5 bases and J by 4 bases. The chain is made from TRBV7-9 and TRBJ2-3, with the D gene too uncertain to name. The TCR was taken from an elderly man with acute or convalescent COVID-19. The sequenced material came from peripheral blood. The sequence in DNA is TGTGCCAGCAGCCTCCTCGCAGATACGCAGTATTTT. The encoded protein is CASSLLADTQYF.